This T cell receptor beta chain was found in a study of T cell repertoires in aging, cancer and after chemotherapy. Turning to the study itself: Six age groups, ranging from 30 or younger to 70 or older, included the donors.

From germline, CDR1 is LNHDA and CDR2 SQIVND (reference sequence). J lost 4 bases, V lost 7 bases, and 8 bases had no gene match. The CDR3 is 16 residues long. TRB rearrangements spanning V, D and J were amplified using mixed TRB-A/B primers. In TCRdb, the multiplex PCR reads were re-called with MiXCR into one record per CDR3 protein. The sample lists under 7,500 distinct CDR3 sequences, over 35% occurring once. The template was genomic DNA from peripheral blood, not RNA. The clonotype was recovered from a human donor in good health. Source material: blood. The chain uses TRBV19 and TRBJ1-5; 12 bases are shared with TRBD1. Here the CDR3 DNA reads TGTGCCAGTACTATGGGGACAGGGGGCTCGAATCAGCCCCAGCATTTT. This translates into CASTMGTGGSNQPQHF.